Given below is one T cell receptor beta chain in context. The sample comes from a study of control samples from healthy donors and cancer patients. Repertoires were generated with immunoSEQ multiplex PCR, while TCRdb's copy carries only in-frame clones and drops some. The sample records 65,000 to 90,000 clones, roughly 89% being singletons. This receptor was identified in a woman in her forties or fifties with colorectal cancer. Sequencing input: PBMCs.

CDR3 DNA: TGTGCCAGCAGCTTGAAGGGAAACTCCTACGAGCAGTACGTC. Translation: CASSLKGNSYEQYV. The chain carries TRBV5-5 and TRBJ2-7; D gene ambiguous. Germline V CDR1 and CDR2: SGHKS, YYEKEE (reference sequence). V lost 1 base, J lost 0 bases, and 8 bases lay in between. CDR3 size: 14 residues.